A single sample is the source of the 29 T cell receptor beta chains below, sequenced in a study of beta chain features in type 1 diabetes. The sequenced template was cDNA made from the entire isolated RNA. Assay: immunoSEQ multiplex PCR; the TCRdb copy retains only in-frame clones and omits some. The profile shows approximately 160,000 clones, roughly 8.1% of them singletons. Sample: central memory CD4+ T cells from blood. The receptor source for this set is a young man in good health.

This clone was counted many times. V gene TRBV5-4 combines with J gene TRBJ2-1; 7 nucleotides align to TRBD1. From germline, CDR1 is SGHNT and CDR2 YYREEE (reference sequence). Germline trimming cut 3 bases from V and 4 bases from J; bases unmatched to any gene: 1. This CDR3 has 13 residues. This CDR3 reads CASSSGQYNEQFF. DNA of the CDR3: TGTGCCAGCAGCTCGGGACAGTACAATGAGCAGTTCTTC.

This clone was seen ten or more times. The rearrangement links TRBV29-1 to TRBJ2-4, with a possible D match to TRBD1 (7 bases). The V gene lost 4 bases and the J gene lost 10 bases, with 17 bases spanning the gap. Looked up from germline, CDR1 is SQVTM and CDR2 is ANQGSEA. The CDR3 runs to 13 residues. The DNA for the CDR3 is TGCAGCGTTGGGCGGGACAGTGGGGTTATTCAGTACTTC. It yields the protein CSVGRDSGVIQYF.

The table lists this clone with a few counts. The chain couples TRBV5-1 to TRBJ1-2; D may be TRBD1 (5 bases). The CDR3 totals 13 residues. Germline lookup yields CDR1 SGHRS and CDR2 YFSETQ. Trimming shortened V by 0 bases and J by 8 bases, and 11 bases separated the two germline ends. For the CDR3, the DNA is TGCGCCAGCAGCTTGGAGGCAGGGAAAGGCTACACCTTC. It codes for CASSLEAGKGYTF.

The chain combines TRBV6-5 with TRBJ1-1; TRBD1 agrees at 7 bases. Germline assignment: CDR1 MNHEY and CDR2 SVGAGI. The V and J ends lost 7 bases and 4 bases, in that order; junction bases with no gene match: 12. The CDR3 is 15 amino acids. DNA for the CDR3: TGTGCCAGCACGGAGGAGGGGGCGCGAGGCACTGAAGCTTTCTTT. This codes for CASTEEGARGTEAFF.

This clone has only a few counts. This rearrangement joins TRBV4-2 to TRBJ2-4, with a possible D match to TRBD2 (5 bases). Trimming cost V 0 bases and J 8 bases, with 14 bases left between them. The CDR3 sequence is 15 residues long. Germline CDR1 LGHNA, CDR2 YNFKEQ. The chain's CDR3 is CASSQDERVGDIQYF. The CDR3 DNA reads TGTGCCAGCAGCCAAGATGAGAGGGTGGGAGACATTCAGTACTTC.

J is TRBJ2-7 and V is TRBV6-5; D is possibly TRBD2 (6 bases). Germline CDR1 is MNHEY and CDR2 is SVGAGI. This CDR3 is built from 15 residues. Trimming left V 2 bases short and J 3 bases short, with 14 bases between. The CDR3 sequence is CASSYAGGELYEQYF. The CDR3 nucleotides read TGTGCCAGCAGTTACGCCGGGGGTGAGCTCTACGAGCAGTACTTC.

The rearrangement links TRBV4-3 to TRBJ2-7; TRBD2 aligns across 8 bases. Germline CDR1 reads LGHNA; CDR2 reads YSLEER. V gave up 0 bases and J gave up 4 bases; unmatched junction bases: 2. The CDR3 covers 14 residues. The CDR3 DNA reads TGCGCCAGCAGCCAAGATCCGGGGGGGTACGAGCAGTACTTC. It yields the protein CASSQDPGGYEQYF.

This clone was detected a few times. The chain uses TRBV19 and TRBJ1-1; D gene unclear. The CDR3 loop spans 12 amino acids. Trimming took 3 bases from V and 3 from J, leaving 5 bases between them. Looked up from germline, CDR1 is LNHDA and CDR2 is SQIVND (reference sequence). The CDR3 reads CASSIRDTEAFF. Here the CDR3 DNA reads TGTGCCAGTAGTATCCGGGACACTGAAGCTTTCTTT.

The chain joins TRBV7-9 to TRBJ2-7, with D maybe TRBD2 (6 bases). The CDR3 has 17 residues. Trimming left V 5 bases short and J 4 bases short, with 24 bases between. Germline V gene data show CDR1 as SEHNR and CDR2 as FQNEAQ (reference sequence). The DNA of the CDR3 is TGTGCCAGCAGCCTACGGGGGAGCGGAGCCGCAGGGTACGAGCAGTACTTC. It translates to CASSLRGSGAAGYEQYF. Filled out from reference TRBV7-9 and TRBJ2-7, the complete variable domain reads DTGVSQNPRHKITKRGQNVTFRCDPISEHNRLYWYRQTLGQGPEFLTYFQNEAQLEKSRLLSDRFSAERPKGSFSTLEIQRTEQGDSAMYLCASSLRGSGAAGYEQYFGPGTRLTVT.

The genes are TRBV5-6 and TRBJ1-2, with unresolved D. The CDR3 loop spans 13 amino acids. V was cut by 1 base and J by 4 bases, with 8 bases left in between. The germline gives CDR1 SGHDT, CDR2 YYEEEE. CDR3 region: CASSLKQFYGYTF. Written as DNA, the CDR3 is TGTGCCAGCAGCTTGAAACAGTTCTATGGCTACACCTTC.

This clone was detected many times. The rearrangement links TRBV28 to TRBJ2-1, with D possibly being TRBD2 (7 bases). This CDR3 contains 15 residues. Trimming left V 6 bases short and J 4 bases short, with 16 bases between. Germline CDR1 reads MDHEN; CDR2 reads SYDVKM. In DNA form, the CDR3 reads TGTGCCAGCAGCAGAGGCGGGGGCATATACAATGAGCAGTTCTTC. It translates to CASSRGGGIYNEQFF. Complete variable domain (other parts from reference TRBV28 and TRBJ2-1): DVKVTQSSRYLVKRTGEKVFLECVQDMDHENMFWYRQDPGLGLRLIYFSYDVKMKEKGDIPEGYSVSREKKERFSLILESASTNQTSMYLCASSRGGGIYNEQFFGPGTRLTVL.

A few counts support this clone. The genes are TRBV28 and TRBJ1-5; TRBD1 aligns across 9 bases. The V segment lost 2 bases and the J segment 6 bases; nucleotides outside the gene matches: 8. The CDR3 covers 16 residues. The V gene's germline CDR1 is MDHEN and CDR2 SYDVKM. The CDR3 loop is CASSLTGTGGGQPQHF. DNA for the CDR3: TGTGCCAGCAGTTTAACCGGCACAGGGGGCGGTCAGCCCCAGCATTTT.

This clone was recorded many times. This chain uses TRBV19 with TRBJ2-3; D possibly corresponds to TRBD1 (6 bases). The germline gives CDR1 LNHDA, CDR2 SQIVND (reference sequence). Between the trimmed V and J ends, which lost 5 bases and 9 bases, there was a span of 21 bases. The CDR3 consists of 15 residues. CDR3 in amino acids: CASSSGEGGSGTQYF. The CDR3 DNA follows: TGTGCCAGTAGTTCAGGGGAAGGGGGATCAGGCACGCAGTATTTT.

This clone was counted only a few times. The chain couples TRBV28 to TRBJ2-7, with a tentative D call TRBD1 (6 bases). The CDR3 covers 14 residues. Trimming cost V 5 bases and J 1 base, with 12 bases left between them. Germline loops: CDR1 MDHEN, CDR2 SYDVKM. Here the CDR3 DNA reads TGTGCCAGCAGTCTGTCAGGGGTATCCTACGAGCAGTACTTC. Protein sequence: CASSLSGVSYEQYF. The whole variable domain, filled in from reference TRBV28 and TRBJ2-7, reads DVKVTQSSRYLVKRTGEKVFLECVQDMDHENMFWYRQDPGLGLRLIYFSYDVKMKEKGDIPEGYSVSREKKERFSLILESASTNQTSMYLCASSLSGVSYEQYFGPGTRLTVT.

V gene TRBV18 combines with J gene TRBJ2-2; 13 bases are shared with TRBD2. Germline assignment: CDR1 KGHSH and CDR2 LQKENI. The CDR3 length is 17 residues. V shed 1 base, J shed 7 bases, and the junction held 6 bases outside the gene matches. Here the CDR3 DNA reads TGTGCCAGCTCACCACAACTAGCGGGAGGGCCGAACGGGGAGCTGTTTTTT. This encodes CASSPQLAGGPNGELFF.

CDR3 sequence (DNA): TGCGCCAGCAGCTTCCAAGCGGGGACAGGGGGCTCCTACGAGCAGTACTTC. Protein sequence: CASSFQAGTGGSYEQYF. This chain uses TRBV4-3 with TRBJ2-7; 11 bases align to TRBD1. CDR1 and CDR2 (germline): LGHNA, YSLEER. V was clipped by 5 bases and J by 0 bases; unmatched bases: 9. The length of the CDR3 is 17 residues.

Only a few counts were recorded for this clone. V usage is TRBV10-3 and J usage is TRBJ2-1; D not resolved. CDR1 and CDR2 from the germline V gene are ENHRY and SYGVKD. V lost 7 bases and J lost 7, with 8 bases in between. This CDR3 has 11 residues. CDR3 region: CAITGENEQFF. The CDR3, as DNA: TGTGCCATCACCGGAGAAAATGAGCAGTTCTTC.

CDR3: CASSDAGTYTDTQYF. The CDR3 DNA follows: TGTGCCAGCAGTGATGCGGGAACATACACAGATACGCAGTATTTT. This rearrangement joins TRBV2 to TRBJ2-3; D is perhaps TRBD2 (6 bases). Per the germline V gene, CDR1 is SNHLY and CDR2 is FYNNEI. The CDR3 is 15 residues long. V shed 3 bases and J shed 2 bases, with 12 bases lying between them.

The genes are TRBV19 and TRBJ1-6, with TRBD1 matching over 7 bases. The CDR3 totals 16 residues. Per germline, CDR1 LNHDA and CDR2 SQIVND (reference sequence). Germline trimming cut 4 bases from V and 2 bases from J; bases unmatched to any gene: 5. CDR3 sequence (DNA): TGTGCCAGTAGTACACCGACAGGGACCTATAATTCACCCCTCCACTTT. This codes for CASSTPTGTYNSPLHF.

The V and J genes are TRBV10-3 and TRBJ2-5, with 12 positions matching TRBD2. Per germline, CDR1 ENHRY and CDR2 SYGVKD. Germline trimming cut 6 bases from V and 1 base from J; bases unmatched to any gene: 6. The CDR3 has 16 amino acids. The DNA of the CDR3 is TGTGCCATCAGCGGAACTAGCGGGGGGATCCAAGAGACCCAGTACTTC. This codes for CAISGTSGGIQETQYF.

Ten or more counts support this clone. The chain combines TRBV29-1 with TRBJ2-6, with 7 bases aligning to TRBD2. The CDR3 runs to 14 residues. The ends lost 4 bases at V and 4 bases at J; junction bases unmatched: 4. Germline V gene sequence: CDR1 SQVTM, CDR2 ANQGSEA. Here the CDR3 reads CSVGGAGGANVLTF. As DNA, the CDR3 is TGCAGCGTTGGGGGAGCGGGAGGGGCCAACGTCCTGACTTTC.

This clone was seen a handful of times. The rearrangement joins TRBV18 to TRBJ1-4; 8 bases fit TRBD1. Germline CDR1 KGHSH, CDR2 LQKENI. The CDR3 is 15 residues long. Trimming removed 3 bases from V and 4 bases from J; junction bases left unmatched: 4. The DNA of the CDR3 is TGTGCCAGCTCACCTCGGACAGGGCTTAATGAAAAACTGTTTTTT. Translation gives CASSPRTGLNEKLFF.

There are a few counts of this clone. The chain uses TRBV29-1 and TRBJ2-3, with D tentatively TRBD2 (6 bases). The length of the CDR3 is 14 residues. V was cut by 6 bases and J by 6 bases, with 19 bases left in between. The germline V gene encodes CDR1 SQVTM and CDR2 ANQGSEA. CDR3 protein: CSVGGQPSKDTQYF. CDR3 coding DNA: TGCAGCGTCGGAGGGCAGCCCTCCAAGGATACGCAGTATTTT.

This clone was observed a few times. The V call is TRBV30, the J call TRBJ2-2; maybe TRBD2 (5 bases). The CDR3 covers 14 residues. Germline V gene lookup returns CDR1 GTSNPN and CDR2 SVGIG (reference sequence). Trimming stripped 8 bases from V and 4 bases from J, with 17 bases between. The CDR3 region has the DNA TGTGCCGGAGGACCCCGTTCGAGCACCGGGGAGCTGTTTTTT. Translated: CAGGPRSSTGELFF.

This clone was counted ten times or more. The V call is TRBV25-1, the J call TRBJ2-7; 8 bases are shared with TRBD1. CDR3 length: 16 residues. Trimming cost V 4 bases and J 0 bases; bases outside gene matches: 8. Germline CDR1 and CDR2: MGHDK and SYGVNS. The CDR3 loop reads CASSVTGQGRSYEQYF. The DNA for the CDR3 is TGTGCCAGCAGTGTGACTGGACAGGGCCGCTCCTACGAGCAGTACTTC.

This clone appeared a few times. The gene calls are TRBV5-4 and TRBJ2-5; D is perhaps TRBD1 (5 bases). Trimming took 4 bases from V and 1 from J, leaving 11 bases between them. The CDR3 runs 14 residues. The germline V gene encodes CDR1 SGHNT and CDR2 YYREEE (reference sequence). CDR3 nucleotide sequence: TGTGCCAGCAGCAATCAGGGCCTCCAAGAGACCCAGTACTTC. Translation: CASSNQGLQETQYF.

The chain couples TRBV7-9 to TRBJ2-7; 11 bases are shared with TRBD2. This CDR3 is 16 amino acids long. The junction had 7 bases not matched to a gene; V was cut back by 1 base and J by 5 bases. From germline, CDR1 is SEHNR and CDR2 FQNEAQ (reference sequence). The CDR3 spells CASSLEGTSGAHEQYF. CDR3 coding DNA: TGTGCCAGCAGCTTAGAAGGGACTAGCGGTGCGCACGAGCAGTACTTC.

This sequence joins TRBV30 and TRBJ1-3; D is perhaps TRBD1 (6 bases). With 6 bases removed from V and 0 bases from J, the gap between germline ends came to 12 bases. Germline CDR1 reads GTSNPN; CDR2 reads SVGIG (reference sequence). The CDR3 consists of 14 residues. The chain's CDR3 is CACPGQFSGNTIYF. CDR3 DNA sequence: TGTGCCTGCCCGGGACAATTCTCTGGAAACACCATATATTTT.

This clone came up many times. The gene calls are TRBV11-1 and TRBJ2-1; 7 nucleotides align to TRBD1. CDR3 length: 14 residues. The germline CDR1 and CDR2 sequences are SGHAT and FQDESV (reference sequence). The CDR3 sequence is CAGGKGDTNNEQFF. CDR3 sequence (DNA): TGTGCAGGGGGCAAAGGGGATACGAACAATGAGCAGTTCTTC. Using reference TRBV11-1 and TRBJ2-1 for the parts outside the CDR3, the full variable domain is EAEVAQSPRYKITEKSQAVAFWCDPISGHATLYWYRQILGQGPELLVQFQDESVVDDSQLPKDRFSAERLKGVDSTLKIQPAELGDSAMYLCAGGKGDTNNEQFFGPGTRLTVL.